One sample yielded the 3 T cell receptor beta chains listed below, sequenced in a study of blood T cell repertoires in COVID-19. The protocol was immunoSEQ multiplex PCR, while the TCRdb copy is restricted to in-frame clones and leaves out a portion. In the table there are roughly 240,000 clones, around 78% of which are singletons. The sequenced sample consisted of peripheral blood. Every receptor here comes from a man aged 55 to 69 who had recovered from COVID-19.

The chain joins TRBV2 to TRBJ1-5; tentative D call: TRBD1 (5 bases). There are 13 residues in the CDR3. V lost 2 bases and J 6 bases, leaving 8 bases between the germline ends. Germline CDR1 is SNHLY and CDR2 is FYNNEI. CDR3 in amino acids: CASSERQGQPQHF. Written as DNA, the CDR3 is TGTGCCAGCAGTGAACGGCAGGGTCAGCCCCAGCATTTT.

The chain joins TRBV29-1 to TRBJ2-1; the D gene is possibly TRBD2 (7 bases). The CDR3 is 12 amino acids. The germline V gene encodes CDR1 SQVTM and CDR2 ANQGSEA. V was clipped by 6 bases and J by 10 bases, with 16 bases between them. The CDR3 protein is CSVTTGGREQFF. CDR3 sequence (DNA): TGCAGCGTCACGACGGGGGGCCGGGAGCAGTTCTTC.

This chain connects TRBV15 to TRBJ1-1; D gene uncertain. The CDR3 extends over 12 amino acids. The germline V gene has CDR1 LNHNV and CDR2 YYDKDF (reference sequence). The V and J ends lost 6 bases and 2 bases respectively, with 7 bases between them. CDR3 sequence (DNA): TGTGCCACCAGAGAGAGAAACACTGAAGCTTTCTTT. It translates to CATRERNTEAFF.